This T cell receptor beta chain was observed in a study of radiation and T cells in renal cell carcinoma. Study findings and constraints: Top tumor clonotypes rose in blood 2 weeks post-radiation, then contracted. Without pretreatment biopsies, baseline tumor clonotype presence was undetermined.

The method was immunoSEQ multiplex PCR; TCRdb's version includes in-frame clones alone and lacks a portion of them. The table includes about 61,000 clones, just under 80% detected once. Between the trimmed V and J ends, which lost 0 bases and 0 bases, there was a span of 6 bases. In germline, CDR1 is SGHVS, CDR2 FQNEAQ. This CDR3 has 15 residues. As to this clone: The target antigen is unknown.

Time point reported: baseline pretreatment blood. The treatment is: 15 Gy SBRT to primary tumor, nephrectomy 4 weeks later. This chain joins TRBV7-8 and TRBJ1-5; TRBD1 might be the D (5 bases). This material consisted of blood, taken from a patient whose treatment included radiotherapy and nephrectomy. The TCR sequence derives from a man aged 55-75 years with renal cell carcinoma. CDR3 DNA sequence: TGTGCCAGCAGCTTAGCAGGGGATAGCAATCAGCCCCAGCATTTT. Translated: CASSLAGDSNQPQHF.